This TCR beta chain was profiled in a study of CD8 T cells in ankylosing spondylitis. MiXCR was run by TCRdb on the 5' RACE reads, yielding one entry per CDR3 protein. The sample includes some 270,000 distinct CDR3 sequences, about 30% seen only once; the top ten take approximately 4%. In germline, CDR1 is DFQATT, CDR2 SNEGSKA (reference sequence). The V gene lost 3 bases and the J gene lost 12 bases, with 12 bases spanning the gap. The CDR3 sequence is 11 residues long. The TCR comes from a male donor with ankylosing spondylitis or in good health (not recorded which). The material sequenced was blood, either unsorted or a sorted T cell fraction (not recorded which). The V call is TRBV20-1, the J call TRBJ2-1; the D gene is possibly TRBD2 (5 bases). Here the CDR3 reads CSASGLRGQFF. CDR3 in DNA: TGCAGTGCTAGCGGACTTCGTGGGCAGTTCTTC.